One and the same sample provided the 3 T cell receptor beta chains below, sequenced in a study of Graves' ophthalmopathy and Graves' hyperthyroidism. Transcripts of RNA were the source for amplifying TCR beta CDR3 regions. First-round RT-PCR with HTBI primers preceded a second-round multiplex PCR. TCRdb called the multiplex PCR reads again in MiXCR, with one record for every CDR3 protein. The sample lists about 240,000 distinct CDR3 sequences, around 42% occurring once. Material for sequencing was peripheral blood. All receptors derive from an adult man with Graves' ophthalmopathy.

This clonotype was seen a handful of times. V is TRBV27 and J is TRBJ1-5; tentative D call: TRBD1 (6 bases). The CDR3 length is 13 residues. V was pared by 5 bases and J by 6 bases, with 11 bases between. The germline V gene has CDR1 MNHEY and CDR2 SMNVEV (reference sequence). Here the CDR3 DNA reads TGTGCCAGCAGTCTAACAGGGACTCAGCCCCAGCATTTT. Translation gives CASSLTGTQPQHF.

The chain recombines TRBV19 with TRBJ1-5; D ambiguous. The CDR3 length is 14 residues. CDR1 is LNHDA and CDR2 is SQIVND in the germline V gene (reference sequence). The V and J ends lost 1 base and 3 bases respectively, with 7 bases between them. For the CDR3, the DNA is TGTGCCAGTAGTATAGTTGGCGACAATCAGCCCCAGCATTTT. This sequence encodes CASSIVGDNQPQHF.

CDR3 residues: CSVSSGANTGEQYF. The DNA for the CDR3 is TGCAGTGTTAGTAGCGGGGCGAACACCGGGGAGCAGTACTTC. This chain links TRBV20-1 with TRBJ2-7, with 8 bases lining up with TRBD2. V shed 7 bases and J 7 bases; nucleotides not matched to a gene: 15. Per germline, CDR1 DFQATT and CDR2 SNEGSKA (reference sequence). The CDR3 runs to 14 residues.